One and the same sample provided the 13 T cell receptor beta chains below, sequenced in a study of blood T cell repertoires in COVID-19. Sequencing used immunoSEQ multiplex PCR; TCRdb keeps in-frame clones, though not all of them. Of 190,000 or so clones detected, approximately 85% appear once; the ten largest clones hold 12%. Material for sequencing was PBMCs or T cells enriched from blood (not recorded which). The receptors shown here come from a middle-aged man who had recovered from COVID-19.

V usage is TRBV27 and J usage is TRBJ2-3, with D unresolved. The CDR3 covers 14 residues. Trimming took off 5 bases at V and 0 bases at J, with 9 bases between the two ends. CDR1 MNHEY and CDR2 SMNVEV come from the germline V gene (reference sequence). The CDR3 nucleotides read TGTGCCAGCAGTATCCGAGCTAGCACAGATACGCAGTATTTT. This encodes CASSIRASTDTQYF.

This chain connects TRBV7-2 to TRBJ2-1; TRBD2 is a possible D gene (5 bases). The CDR3 sequence is 15 residues long. CDR1 is SGHTA, CDR2 FQGNSA, per germline. Trimming removed 1 base at V and 6 bases at J, with 13 bases between. The CDR3 DNA reads as TGTGCCAGCAGCTTAGAACTAGTAGCTACCAATGAGCAGTTCTTC. This translates into CASSLELVATNEQFF.

In DNA form, the CDR3 reads TGCGCCAGCAGCTTGTTTAGCGGGAGTTCCGAGACCCAGTACTTC. This translates into CASSLFSGSSETQYF. The rearrangement uses TRBV5-1 and TRBJ2-5; 9 bases match TRBD2. Germline trimming cut 1 base from V and 5 bases from J; bases unmatched to any gene: 6. This CDR3 has 15 amino acids. Germline V CDR1 and CDR2: SGHRS, YFSETQ.

As DNA, the CDR3 is TGTGCCAGCAGCGGTTTTGAGGGGAGGGTTCAAGGTTCGTACGAGCAGTACGTC. Its translation is CASSGFEGRVQGSYEQYV. The rearrangement links TRBV7-3 to TRBJ2-7, with 7 nucleotides matching TRBD2. The V gene end was trimmed by 5 bases and the J gene end by 4 bases; junction bases not matched to a gene: 20. From germline, CDR1 is SGHTA and CDR2 FQGTGA. The CDR3 sequence is 18 residues long.

The chain recombines TRBV6-2 or TRBV6-3 with TRBJ1-5, with a tentative D call TRBD1 (5 bases). This CDR3 has 14 residues. Trimming cost V 0 bases and J 7 bases, with 10 bases left between them. Germline loops: CDR1 MNHEY, CDR2 SVGEGT. The CDR3 nucleotides read TGTGCCAGCAGTTACTCGCCCAGGGTACAGCCCCAGCATTTT. It translates to CASSYSPRVQPQHF.

The chain joins TRBV18 to TRBJ1-2; perhaps TRBD1 as D (5 bases). The V and J ends lost 2 bases and 3 bases respectively, with 16 bases between them. Germline values: CDR1 KGHSH, CDR2 LQKENI. This CDR3 is 16 amino acids long. The CDR3 spells CASSPNPLGRDYGYTF. For the CDR3, the DNA is TGTGCCAGCTCACCAAATCCCCTGGGGCGAGACTATGGCTACACCTTC.

This rearrangement joins TRBV7-2 to TRBJ2-1; the match to TRBD1 covers 12 bases. Germline loops: CDR1 SGHTA, CDR2 FQGNSA. The CDR3 extends over 16 amino acids. V lost 5 bases and J lost 9; bases outside the gene matches: 11. The CDR3 region has the DNA TGTGCCAGCAGCCTACCGGGACAGGGGGCTCAAGGTGAGCAGTTCTTC. This encodes CASSLPGQGAQGEQFF.

The rearrangement joins TRBV28 to TRBJ1-1; TRBD1 matches at 10 bases. Germline values: CDR1 MDHEN, CDR2 SYDVKM. The V segment lost 4 bases and the J segment 3 bases; nucleotides outside the gene matches: 14. The CDR3 contains 18 residues. CDR3 bases: TGTGCCAGCAGTTCCTTGACGGGACAGGGGTCTTGGGACACTGAAGCTTTCTTT. Translation gives CASSSLTGQGSWDTEAFF. Full variable domain (missing parts from reference TRBV28 and TRBJ1-1): DVKVTQSSRYLVKRTGEKVFLECVQDMDHENMFWYRQDPGLGLRLIYFSYDVKMKEKGDIPEGYSVSREKKERFSLILESASTNQTSMYLCASSSLTGQGSWDTEAFFGQGTRLTVV.

CDR3 in DNA: TGTGCCAGCAGCTTAGAGGCGACCGCGAGGGATGAGCAGTTCTTC. Amino acid sequence: CASSLEATARDEQFF. The chain combines TRBV7-8 with TRBJ2-1, with D maybe TRBD2 (5 bases). CDR3 size: 15 residues. Looked up from germline, CDR1 is SGHVS and CDR2 is FQNEAQ. Trimming removed 1 base at V and 8 bases at J, with 15 bases between.

V gene TRBV7-8 combines with J gene TRBJ2-2, with 9 nucleotides matching TRBD1. After removal of 5 bases from V and 9 bases from J, the junction contained 10 bases not matched to a gene. Germline CDR1 reads SGHVS; CDR2 reads FQNEAQ. There are 15 residues in the CDR3. Written as DNA, the CDR3 is TGTGCCAGCAGCCTAGGACAGGGGACACGCTGGGAGCTGTTTTTT. Residues: CASSLGQGTRWELFF. The variable domain in full, with the rest retrieved from reference TRBV7-8 and TRBJ2-2, is GAGVSQSPRYKVAKRGQDVALRCDPISGHVSLFWYQQALGQGPEFLTYFQNEAQLDKSGLPSDRFFAERPEGSVSTLKIQRTQQEDSAVYLCASSLGQGTRWELFFGEGSRLTVL.

This clone came up once. The chain couples TRBV4-3 to TRBJ1-1; 8 bases match TRBD1. CDR1 LGHNA and CDR2 YSLEER come from the germline V gene. This CDR3 contains 14 residues. V was clipped by 4 bases and J by 3 bases; unmatched bases: 4. DNA for the CDR3: TGCGCCAGCAGCCGCCCGGACAGGGACACTGAAGCTTTCTTT. Its protein product is CASSRPDRDTEAFF.

The genes are TRBV4-3 and TRBJ2-7; a weak D match, TRBD1 (5 bases). V gave up 0 bases and J gave up 2 bases, with 11 bases separating them. CDR1 is LGHNA and CDR2 is YSLEER in the germline V gene. The CDR3 consists of 15 residues. CDR3 region: CASSQDRQGPYEQYV. The CDR3 DNA follows: TGCGCCAGCAGCCAAGATCGGCAGGGCCCCTACGAGCAGTACGTC.

This clone appeared a single time. V gene TRBV28 combines with J gene TRBJ1-1, with a weak D call TRBD1 (6 bases). The V and J ends lost 7 bases and 5 bases respectively, with 14 bases between them. CDR3 length: 13 amino acids. The V gene's germline CDR1 is MDHEN and CDR2 SYDVKM. CDR3 sequence (DNA): TGTGCCAGCATAACTGCCGGGACAACTGAAGCTTTCTTT. Amino acids: CASITAGTTEAFF. The whole variable domain, remainder taken from reference TRBV28 and TRBJ1-1, is DVKVTQSSRYLVKRTGEKVFLECVQDMDHENMFWYRQDPGLGLRLIYFSYDVKMKEKGDIPEGYSVSREKKERFSLILESASTNQTSMYLCASITAGTTEAFFGQGTRLTVV.